This T cell receptor (beta chain) was documented in a study of T cells after somatic rescue of genetic block. Germline V gives CDR1 SGHRS, CDR2 YFSETQ. Trimming left V 4 bases short and J 3 bases short, with 16 bases between. The length of the CDR3 is 15 residues. This clone showed up just a few times. Some clones are missing from TCRdb's copy, which holds only in-frame ones; the method was immunoSEQ multiplex PCR. The sample comprises 55,000 to 70,000 clones, 85% to 95% of which are singletons, and around 3% rests with the top ten. Source material: peripheral blood mononuclear cells (PBMCs). This chain links TRBV5-1 with TRBJ1-2, with D tentatively TRBD1 (5 bases). This receptor was obtained from a man aged 35-49 years. CDR3 amino acids: CASSPSPRDHYGYTF. CDR3 in DNA: TGCGCCAGCAGCCCCTCTCCCCGGGACCACTATGGCTACACCTTC. Variable domain in full (rest from reference TRBV5-1 and TRBJ1-2): KAGVTQTPRYLIKTRGQQVTLSCSPISGHRSVSWYQQTPGQGLQFLFEYFSETQRNKGNFPGRFSGRQFSNSRSEMNVSTLELGDSALYLCASSPSPRDHYGYTFGSGTRLTVV.